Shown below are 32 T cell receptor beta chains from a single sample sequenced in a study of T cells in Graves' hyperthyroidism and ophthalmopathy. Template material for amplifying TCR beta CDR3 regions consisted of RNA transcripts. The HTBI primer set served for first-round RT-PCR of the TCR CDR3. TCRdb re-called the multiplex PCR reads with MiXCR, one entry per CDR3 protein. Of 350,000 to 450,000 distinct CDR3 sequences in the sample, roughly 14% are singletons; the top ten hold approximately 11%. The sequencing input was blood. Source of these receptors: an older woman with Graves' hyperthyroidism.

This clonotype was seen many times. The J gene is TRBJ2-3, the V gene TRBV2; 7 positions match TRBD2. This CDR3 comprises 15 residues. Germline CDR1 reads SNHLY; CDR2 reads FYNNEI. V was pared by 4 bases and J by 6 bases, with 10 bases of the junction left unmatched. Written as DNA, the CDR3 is TGTGCCAGCAGTGGAGCGACTAGCAGAGGCGATACGCAGTATTTT. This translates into CASSGATSRGDTQYF.

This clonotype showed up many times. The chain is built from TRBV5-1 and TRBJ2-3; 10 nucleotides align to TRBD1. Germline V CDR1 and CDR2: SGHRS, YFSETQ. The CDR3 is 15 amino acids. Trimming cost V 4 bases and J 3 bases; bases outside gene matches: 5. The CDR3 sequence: CASSHGQGGTDTQYF. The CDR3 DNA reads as TGCGCCAGCAGCCACGGACAGGGGGGGACAGATACGCAGTATTTT.

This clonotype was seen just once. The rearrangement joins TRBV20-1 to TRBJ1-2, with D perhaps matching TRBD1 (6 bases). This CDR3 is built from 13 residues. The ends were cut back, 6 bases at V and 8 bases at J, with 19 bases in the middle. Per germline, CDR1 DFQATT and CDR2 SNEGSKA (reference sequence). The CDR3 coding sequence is TGCAGTGCCAAGAGGGGGGGTGTGGGGGGCTACACCTTC. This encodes CSAKRGGVGGYTF.

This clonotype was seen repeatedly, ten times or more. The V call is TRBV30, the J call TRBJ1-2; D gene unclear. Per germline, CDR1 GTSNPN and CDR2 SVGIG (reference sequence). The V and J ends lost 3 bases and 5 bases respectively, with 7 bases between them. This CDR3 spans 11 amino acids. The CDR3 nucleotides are TGTGCCTGGAGGCCAGTATATGGCTACACCTTC. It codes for CAWRPVYGYTF.

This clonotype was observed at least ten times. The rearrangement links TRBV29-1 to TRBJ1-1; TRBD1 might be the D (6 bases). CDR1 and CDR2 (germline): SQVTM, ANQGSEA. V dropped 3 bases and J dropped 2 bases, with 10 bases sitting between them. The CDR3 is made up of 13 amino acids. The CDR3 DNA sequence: TGCAGCGTTGAGAGGGACACCAACACTGAAGCTTTCTTT. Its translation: CSVERDTNTEAFF. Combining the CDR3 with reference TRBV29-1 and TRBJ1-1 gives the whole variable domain SAVISQKPSRDICQRGTSLTIQCQVDSQVTMMFWYRQQPGQSLTLIATANQGSEATYESGFVIDKFPISRPNLTFSTLTVSNMSPEDSSIYLCSVERDTNTEAFFGQGTRLTVV.

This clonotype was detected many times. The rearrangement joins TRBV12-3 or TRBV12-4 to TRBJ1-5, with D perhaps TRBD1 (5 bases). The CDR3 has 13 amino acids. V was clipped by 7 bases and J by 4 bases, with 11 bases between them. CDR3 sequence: CASTPWGNQPQHF. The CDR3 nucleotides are TGTGCCAGCACCCCGTGGGGGAATCAGCCCCAGCATTTT.

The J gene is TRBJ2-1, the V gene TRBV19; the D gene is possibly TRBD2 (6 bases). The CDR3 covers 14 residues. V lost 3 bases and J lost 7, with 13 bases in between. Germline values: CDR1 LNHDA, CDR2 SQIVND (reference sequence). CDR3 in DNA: TGTGCCAGTAGTATTAAGTTAGCGGCTAATGAGCAGTTCTTC. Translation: CASSIKLAANEQFF. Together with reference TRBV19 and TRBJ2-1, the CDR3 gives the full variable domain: DGGITQSPKYLFRKEGQNVTLSCEQNLNHDAMYWYRQDPGQGLRLIYYSQIVNDFQKGDIAEGYSVSREKKESFPLTVTSAQKNPTAFYLCASSIKLAANEQFFGPGTRLTVL.

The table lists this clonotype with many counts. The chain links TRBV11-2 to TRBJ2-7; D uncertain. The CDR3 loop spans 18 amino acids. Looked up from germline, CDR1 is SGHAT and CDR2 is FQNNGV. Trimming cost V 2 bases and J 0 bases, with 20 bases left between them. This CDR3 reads CASSLIAAKEPRSYEQYF. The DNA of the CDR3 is TGTGCCAGCAGCTTAATTGCGGCAAAAGAGCCCCGCTCCTACGAGCAGTACTTC. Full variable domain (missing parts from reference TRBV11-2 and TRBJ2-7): EAGVAQSPRYKIIEKRQSVAFWCNPISGHATLYWYQQILGQGPKLLIQFQNNGVVDDSQLPKDRFSAERLKGVDSTLKIQPAKLEDSAVYLCASSLIAAKEPRSYEQYFGPGTRLTVT.

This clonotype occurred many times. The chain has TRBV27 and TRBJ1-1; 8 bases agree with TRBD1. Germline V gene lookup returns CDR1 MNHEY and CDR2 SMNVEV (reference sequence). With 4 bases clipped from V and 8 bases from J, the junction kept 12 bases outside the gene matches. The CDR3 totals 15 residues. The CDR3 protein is CASSSMPDRGGEAFF. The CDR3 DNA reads TGTGCCAGCAGTTCGATGCCAGACAGGGGTGGAGAAGCTTTCTTT.

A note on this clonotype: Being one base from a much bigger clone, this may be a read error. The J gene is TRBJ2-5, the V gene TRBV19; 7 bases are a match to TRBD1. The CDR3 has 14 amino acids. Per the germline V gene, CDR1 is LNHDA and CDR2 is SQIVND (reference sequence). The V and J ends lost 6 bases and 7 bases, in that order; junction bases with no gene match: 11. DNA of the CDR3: TGTGCCAGTAGCCCGGGACAGCTGTGGGGGACCCAGTACTTC. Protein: CASSPGQLWGTQYF.

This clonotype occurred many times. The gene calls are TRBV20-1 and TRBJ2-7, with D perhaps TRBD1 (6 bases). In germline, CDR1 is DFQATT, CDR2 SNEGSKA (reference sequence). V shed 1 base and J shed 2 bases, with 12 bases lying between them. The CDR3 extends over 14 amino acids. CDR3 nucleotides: TGCAGTGCTAGAGGAAGGGGGTATCCCTACGAGCAGTACTTC. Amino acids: CSARGRGYPYEQYF.

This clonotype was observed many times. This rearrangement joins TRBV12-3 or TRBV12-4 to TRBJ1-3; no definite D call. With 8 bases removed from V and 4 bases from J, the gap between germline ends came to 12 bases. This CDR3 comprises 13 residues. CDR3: CASHHWNGNTIYF. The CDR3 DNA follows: TGTGCCAGCCACCATTGGAACGGAAACACCATATATTTT.

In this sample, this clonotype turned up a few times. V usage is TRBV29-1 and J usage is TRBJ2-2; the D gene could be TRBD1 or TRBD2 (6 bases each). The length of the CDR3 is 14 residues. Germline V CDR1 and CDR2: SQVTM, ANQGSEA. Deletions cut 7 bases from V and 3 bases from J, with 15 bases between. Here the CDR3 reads CSGISGAYTGELFF. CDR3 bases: TGCAGCGGGATATCGGGGGCATACACCGGGGAGCTGTTTTTT.

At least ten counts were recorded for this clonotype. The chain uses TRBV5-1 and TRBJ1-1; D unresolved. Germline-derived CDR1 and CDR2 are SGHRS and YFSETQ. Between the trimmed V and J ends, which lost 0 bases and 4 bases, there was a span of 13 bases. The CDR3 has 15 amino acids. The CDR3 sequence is CASSLDGDASTEAFF. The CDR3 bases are TGCGCCAGCAGCTTGGACGGGGATGCAAGCACTGAAGCTTTCTTT.

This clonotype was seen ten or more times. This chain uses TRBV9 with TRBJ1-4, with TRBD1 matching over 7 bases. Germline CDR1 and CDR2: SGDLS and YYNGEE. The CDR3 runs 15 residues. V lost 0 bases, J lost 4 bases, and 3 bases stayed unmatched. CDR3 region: CASSVGGTVNEKLFF. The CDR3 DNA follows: TGTGCCAGCAGCGTAGGCGGGACAGTTAATGAAAAACTGTTTTTT.

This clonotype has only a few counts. CDR3 residues: CATRTSGSTDTQYF. The CDR3 bases are TGTGCCACCAGAACTAGCGGAAGCACAGATACGCAGTATTTT. The J gene is TRBJ2-3, the V gene TRBV24-1, with TRBD2 matching over 8 bases. The CDR3 contains 14 residues. V shed 7 bases, J shed 0 bases, and the junction held 2 bases outside the gene matches. CDR1 KGHDR and CDR2 SFDVKD come from the germline V gene.

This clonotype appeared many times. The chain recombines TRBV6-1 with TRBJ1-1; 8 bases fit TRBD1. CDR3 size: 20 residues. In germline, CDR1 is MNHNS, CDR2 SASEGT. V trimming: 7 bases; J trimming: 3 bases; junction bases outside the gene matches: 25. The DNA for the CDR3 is TGTGCCAGCACCCCAAGCCATAACGGACAGGGAGGGATTTTGGACACTGAAGCTTTCTTT. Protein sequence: CASTPSHNGQGGILDTEAFF.

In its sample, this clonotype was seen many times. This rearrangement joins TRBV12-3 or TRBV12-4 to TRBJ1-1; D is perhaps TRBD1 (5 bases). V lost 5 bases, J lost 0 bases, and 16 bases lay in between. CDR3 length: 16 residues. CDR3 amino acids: CASSPPEGRMNTEAFF. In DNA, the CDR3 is TGTGCCAGCAGTCCACCAGAGGGACGAATGAACACTGAAGCTTTCTTT.

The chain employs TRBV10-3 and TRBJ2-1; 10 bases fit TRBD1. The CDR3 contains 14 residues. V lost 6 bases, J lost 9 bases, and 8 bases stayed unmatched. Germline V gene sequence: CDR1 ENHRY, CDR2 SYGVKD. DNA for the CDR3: TGTGCCATCAGCCGGGACAGGGGATCGACTGAGCAGTTCTTC. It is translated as CAISRDRGSTEQFF.

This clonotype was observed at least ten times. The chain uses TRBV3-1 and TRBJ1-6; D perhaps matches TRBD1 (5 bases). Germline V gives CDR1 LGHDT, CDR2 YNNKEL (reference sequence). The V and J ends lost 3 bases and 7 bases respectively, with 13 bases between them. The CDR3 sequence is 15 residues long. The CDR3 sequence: CASSHFLRGNSPLHF. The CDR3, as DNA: TGTGCCAGCAGCCATTTTCTTAGGGGAAATTCACCCCTCCACTTT.

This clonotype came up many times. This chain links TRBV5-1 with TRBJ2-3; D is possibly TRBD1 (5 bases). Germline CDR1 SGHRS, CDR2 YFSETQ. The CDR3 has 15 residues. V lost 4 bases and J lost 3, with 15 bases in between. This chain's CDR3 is CASSPRAVRTDTQYF. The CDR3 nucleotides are TGCGCCAGCAGCCCCAGGGCCGTGAGAACAGATACGCAGTATTTT.

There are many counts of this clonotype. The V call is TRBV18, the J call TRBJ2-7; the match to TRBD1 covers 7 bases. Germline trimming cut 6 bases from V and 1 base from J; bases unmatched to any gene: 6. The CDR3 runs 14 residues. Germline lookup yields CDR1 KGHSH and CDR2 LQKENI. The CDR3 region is CASSEVTGSYEQYF. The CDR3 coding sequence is TGTGCCAGCTCGGAAGTGACAGGGTCCTACGAGCAGTACTTC. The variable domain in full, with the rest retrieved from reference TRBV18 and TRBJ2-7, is NAGVMQNPRHLVRRRGQEARLRCSPMKGHSHVYWYRQLPEEGLKFMVYLQKENIIDESGMPKERFSAEFPKEGPSILRIQQVVRGDSAAYFCASSEVTGSYEQYFGPGTRLTVT.

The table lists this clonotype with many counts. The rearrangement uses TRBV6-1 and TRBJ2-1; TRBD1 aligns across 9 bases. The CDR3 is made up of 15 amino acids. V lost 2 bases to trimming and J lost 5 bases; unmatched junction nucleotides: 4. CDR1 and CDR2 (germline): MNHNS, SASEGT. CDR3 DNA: TGTGCCAGCAGTGAAATACAGGGGGCCCACAATGAGCAGTTCTTC. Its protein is CASSEIQGAHNEQFF.

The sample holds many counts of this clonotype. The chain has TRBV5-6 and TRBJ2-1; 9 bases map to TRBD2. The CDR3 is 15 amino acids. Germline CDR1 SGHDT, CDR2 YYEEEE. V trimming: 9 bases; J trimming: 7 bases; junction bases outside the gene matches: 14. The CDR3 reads CATTVAGEGVNEQFF. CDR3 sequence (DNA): TGTGCCACCACAGTAGCGGGAGAAGGGGTGAATGAGCAGTTCTTC. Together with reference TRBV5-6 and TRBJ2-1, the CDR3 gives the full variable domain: DAGVTQSPTHLIKTRGQQVTLRCSPKSGHDTVSWYQQALGQGPQFIFQYYEEEERQRGNFPDRFSGHQFPNYSSELNVNALLLGDSALYLCATTVAGEGVNEQFFGPGTRLTVL.

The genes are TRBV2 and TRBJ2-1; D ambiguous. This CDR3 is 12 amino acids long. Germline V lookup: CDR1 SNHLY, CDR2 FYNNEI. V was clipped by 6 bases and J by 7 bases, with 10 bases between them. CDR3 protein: CASSSYRNEQFF. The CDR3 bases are TGTGCCAGCAGCTCTTACCGGAATGAGCAGTTCTTC.

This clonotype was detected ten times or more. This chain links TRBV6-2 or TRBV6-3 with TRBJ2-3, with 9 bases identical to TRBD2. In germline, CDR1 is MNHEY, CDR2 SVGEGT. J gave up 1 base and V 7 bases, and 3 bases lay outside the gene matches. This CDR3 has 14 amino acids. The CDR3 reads CASTWTSGTDTQYF. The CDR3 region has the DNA TGTGCCAGCACTTGGACTAGCGGCACAGATACGCAGTATTTT.

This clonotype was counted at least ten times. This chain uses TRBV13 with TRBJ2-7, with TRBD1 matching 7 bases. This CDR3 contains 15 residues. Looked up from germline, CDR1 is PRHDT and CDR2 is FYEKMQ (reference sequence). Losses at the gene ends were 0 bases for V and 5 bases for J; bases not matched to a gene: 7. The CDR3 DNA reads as TGTGCCAGCAGCTTAGGCACAGGGGTGGGAGACGAGCAGTACTTC. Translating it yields CASSLGTGVGDEQYF.

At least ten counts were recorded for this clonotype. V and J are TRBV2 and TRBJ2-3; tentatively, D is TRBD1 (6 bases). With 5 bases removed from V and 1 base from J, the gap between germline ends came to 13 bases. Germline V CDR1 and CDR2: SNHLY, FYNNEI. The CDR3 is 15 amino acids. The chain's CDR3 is CASSLLQGGTDTQYF. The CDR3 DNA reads TGTGCCAGCAGTTTGTTACAGGGTGGCACAGATACGCAGTATTTT.

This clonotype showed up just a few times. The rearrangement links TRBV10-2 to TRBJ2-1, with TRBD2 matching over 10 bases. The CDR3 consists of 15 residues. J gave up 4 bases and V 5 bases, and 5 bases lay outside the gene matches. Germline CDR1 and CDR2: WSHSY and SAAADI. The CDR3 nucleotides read TGCGCCAGCAGTAAAACTAGCGGGGTATACAATGAGCAGTTCTTC. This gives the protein CASSKTSGVYNEQFF.

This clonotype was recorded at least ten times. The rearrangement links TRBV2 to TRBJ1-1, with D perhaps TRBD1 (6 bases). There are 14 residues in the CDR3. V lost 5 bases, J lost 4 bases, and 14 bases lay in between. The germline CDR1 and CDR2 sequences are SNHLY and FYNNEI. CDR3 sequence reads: CASSSRGGGTEAFF. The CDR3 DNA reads TGTGCCAGCAGTTCACGGGGGGGCGGCACTGAAGCTTTCTTT.

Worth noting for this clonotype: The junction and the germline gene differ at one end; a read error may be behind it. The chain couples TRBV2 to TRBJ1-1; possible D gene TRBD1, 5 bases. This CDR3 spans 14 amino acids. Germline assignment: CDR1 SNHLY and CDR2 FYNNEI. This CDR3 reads CASNESRQGAEALF. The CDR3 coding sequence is TGTGCCAGCAATGAAAGTCGGCAGGGAGCTGAAGCTCTCTTT. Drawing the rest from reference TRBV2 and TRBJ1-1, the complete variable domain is EPEVTQTPSHQVTQMGQEVILRCVPISNHLYFYWYRQILGQKVEFLVSFYNNEISEKSEIFDDQFSVERPDGSNFTLKIRSTKLEDSAMYFCASNESRQGAEALFGQGTRLTVV.

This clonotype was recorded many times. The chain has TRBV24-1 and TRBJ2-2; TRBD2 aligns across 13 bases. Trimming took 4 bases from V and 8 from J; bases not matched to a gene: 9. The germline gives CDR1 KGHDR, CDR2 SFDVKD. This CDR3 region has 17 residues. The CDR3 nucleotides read TGTGCCACCAGTGACCCATCCGGACTAGCGGGAGCTGGGGAGCTGTTTTTT. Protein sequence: CATSDPSGLAGAGELFF.